These 10 T cell receptor beta chains were all obtained from the same sample, sequenced in a study of graft-versus-host responses after intestinal transplantation. The data were produced by immunoSEQ multiplex PCR, yet TCRdb's version contains in-frame clones alone and is incomplete. This sample has about 96,000 clones, with roughly 90% found just once. No antigens are known for them. Sample: unstimulated CD4+ T cells sorted from spleen or lymph node cells, taken before intestinal transplant. The receptor source for this set is a human donor who received an intestinal transplant.

In its sample, this clone was seen once. The rearrangement links TRBV6-1 to TRBJ2-4; D unclear. V was trimmed by 7 bases and J by 0 bases, leaving 10 bases between them. The CDR3 runs 14 residues. From germline, CDR1 is MNHNS and CDR2 SASEGT. CDR3 protein: CASNQDLAKNIQYF. In DNA form, the CDR3 reads TGTGCCAGCAATCAGGATCTAGCCAAAAACATTCAGTACTTC.

V gene TRBV19 combines with J gene TRBJ1-6, with no clear D. The V gene lost 4 bases and the J gene lost 1 base, with 14 bases spanning the gap. Germline-derived CDR1 and CDR2 are LNHDA and SQIVND (reference sequence). The CDR3 has 17 amino acids. CDR3 residues: CASSSPGSSSYNSPLHF. The CDR3 DNA is TGTGCCAGTAGTAGTCCGGGGTCTTCGTCCTATAATTCACCCCTCCACTTT.

The chain employs TRBV6-6 and TRBJ2-7, with D possibly TRBD2 on 7 matching bases. Germline lookup yields CDR1 MNHNY and CDR2 SVGAGI (reference sequence). V shed 4 bases and J shed 4 bases, with 14 bases lying between them. The CDR3 extends over 14 amino acids. The CDR3 bases are TGTGCCAGCAGTTGGGGCGGGGGCCTTTACGAGCAGTACTTC. It specifies CASSWGGGLYEQYF.

This rearrangement joins TRBV5-6 to TRBJ1-2; TRBD1 matches 7 bases. The V and J ends lost 1 base and 0 bases, in that order; junction bases with no gene match: 6. The V gene's germline CDR1 is SGHDT and CDR2 YYEEEE. The CDR3 runs to 16 residues. The CDR3 DNA is TGTGCCAGCAGCTTGCCGGGACAGCGAGCTAACTATGGCTACACCTTC. It translates to CASSLPGQRANYGYTF.

The chain is built from TRBV7-2 and TRBJ1-2; D call uncertain. This CDR3 is built from 12 residues. V was pared by 5 bases and J by 1 base, with 5 bases between. The V gene's germline CDR1 is SGHTA and CDR2 FQGNSA. Here the CDR3 reads CASSPVNYGYTF. The CDR3 coding sequence is TGTGCCAGCAGCCCAGTTAACTATGGCTACACCTTC.

This chain connects TRBV4-1 to TRBJ1-2; 8 nucleotides match TRBD1. The length of the CDR3 is 16 residues. Germline V gene lookup returns CDR1 MGHRA and CDR2 YSYEKL. Losses at the gene ends were 2 bases for V and 2 bases for J; bases not matched to a gene: 7. Here the CDR3 reads CASSQPGQGLNYGYTF. The CDR3 DNA sequence: TGCGCCAGCAGCCAACCCGGACAGGGACTGAACTATGGCTACACCTTC.

The CDR3 DNA is TGTGCCAGCAGTGTTCAGGGTGTGGGTCAGCCCCAGCATTTT. Protein sequence: CASSVQGVGQPQHF. The V gene is TRBV6-1, the J gene TRBJ1-5; D possibly corresponds to TRBD1 (5 bases). The CDR3 consists of 14 residues. CDR1 MNHNS and CDR2 SASEGT come from the germline V gene. V lost 4 bases and J 6 bases, leaving 13 bases between the germline ends.

V is TRBV4-3 and J is TRBJ1-2; D gene unclear. There are 12 residues in the CDR3. Germline-derived CDR1 and CDR2 are LGHNA and YSLEER. Trimming shortened V by 0 bases and J by 8 bases, and 7 bases separated the two germline ends. The CDR3 loop is CASSQEVRGYTF. The CDR3 DNA is TGCGCCAGCAGCCAAGAGGTGAGAGGCTACACCTTC.

This clone showed up just once. This sequence joins TRBV27 and TRBJ2-2; D perhaps matches TRBD1 (5 bases). This CDR3 has 16 amino acids. Germline CDR1 is MNHEY and CDR2 is SMNVEV (reference sequence). The germline V and J ends were trimmed by 1 base and 1 base, with 10 bases remaining between them. CDR3 nucleotide sequence: TGTGCCAGCAGTTTATTACCAGGGCGGAACACCGGGGAGCTGTTTTTT. Translating gives CASSLLPGRNTGELFF.

The V gene is TRBV6-1, the J gene TRBJ1-3; 9 nucleotides match TRBD1. Per germline, CDR1 MNHNS and CDR2 SASEGT. This CDR3 spans 13 amino acids. J lost 9 bases, V lost 4 bases, and 4 bases had no gene match. Written as DNA, the CDR3 is TGTGCCAGCAGTGCCGACAGGGGGTCCACCATATATTTT. Translating gives CASSADRGSTIYF.